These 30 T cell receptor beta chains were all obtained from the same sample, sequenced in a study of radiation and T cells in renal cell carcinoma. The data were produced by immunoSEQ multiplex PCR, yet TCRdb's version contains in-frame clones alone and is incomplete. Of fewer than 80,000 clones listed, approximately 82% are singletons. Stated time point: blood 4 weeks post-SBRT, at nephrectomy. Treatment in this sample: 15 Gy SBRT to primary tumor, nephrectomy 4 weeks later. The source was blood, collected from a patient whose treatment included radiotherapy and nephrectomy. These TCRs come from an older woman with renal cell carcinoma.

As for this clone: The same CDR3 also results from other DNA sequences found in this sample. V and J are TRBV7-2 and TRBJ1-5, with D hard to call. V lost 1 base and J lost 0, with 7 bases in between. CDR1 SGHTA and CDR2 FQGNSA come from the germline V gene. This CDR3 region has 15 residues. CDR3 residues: CASSLVVNSNQPQHF. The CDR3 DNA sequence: TGTGCCAGCAGCTTAGTGGTCAATAGCAATCAGCCCCAGCATTTT.

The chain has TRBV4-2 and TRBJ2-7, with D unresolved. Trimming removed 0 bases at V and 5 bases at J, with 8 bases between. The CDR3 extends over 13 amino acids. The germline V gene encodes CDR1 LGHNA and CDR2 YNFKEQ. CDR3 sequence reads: CASSQDVANEQYF. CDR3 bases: TGTGCCAGCAGCCAAGATGTAGCAAACGAGCAGTACTTC.

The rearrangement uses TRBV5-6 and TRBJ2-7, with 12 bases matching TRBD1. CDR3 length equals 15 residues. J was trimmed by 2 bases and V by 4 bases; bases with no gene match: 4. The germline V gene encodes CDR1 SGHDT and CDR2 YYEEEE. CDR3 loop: CASSQGTGGPYEQYF. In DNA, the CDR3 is TGTGCCAGCAGCCAAGGGACAGGGGGCCCCTACGAGCAGTACTTC.

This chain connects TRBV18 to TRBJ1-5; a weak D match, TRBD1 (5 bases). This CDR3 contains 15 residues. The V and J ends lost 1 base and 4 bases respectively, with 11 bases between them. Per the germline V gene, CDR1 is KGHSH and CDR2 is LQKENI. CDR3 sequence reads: CASSPQGGVNQPQHF. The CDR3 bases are TGTGCCAGCTCACCACAGGGAGGGGTGAATCAGCCCCAGCATTTT.

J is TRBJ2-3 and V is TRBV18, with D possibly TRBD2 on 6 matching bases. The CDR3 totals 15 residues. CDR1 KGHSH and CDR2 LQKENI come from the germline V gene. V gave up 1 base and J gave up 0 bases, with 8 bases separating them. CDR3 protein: CASSPRGGSTDTQYF. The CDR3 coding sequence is TGTGCCAGCTCACCACGGGGAGGAAGCACAGATACGCAGTATTTT.

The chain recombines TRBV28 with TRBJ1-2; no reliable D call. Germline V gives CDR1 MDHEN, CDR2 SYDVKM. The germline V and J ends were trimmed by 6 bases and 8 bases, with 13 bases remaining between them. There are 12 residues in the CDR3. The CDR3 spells CASRELPGGYTF. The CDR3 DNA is TGTGCCAGCAGGGAGCTTCCTGGGGGCTACACCTTC.

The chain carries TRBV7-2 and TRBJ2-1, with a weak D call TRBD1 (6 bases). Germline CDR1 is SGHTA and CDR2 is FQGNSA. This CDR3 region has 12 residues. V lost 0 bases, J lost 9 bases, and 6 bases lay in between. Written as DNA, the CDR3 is TGTGCCAGCAGCTTAGCGACAGGTGAGCAGTTCTTC. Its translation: CASSLATGEQFF.

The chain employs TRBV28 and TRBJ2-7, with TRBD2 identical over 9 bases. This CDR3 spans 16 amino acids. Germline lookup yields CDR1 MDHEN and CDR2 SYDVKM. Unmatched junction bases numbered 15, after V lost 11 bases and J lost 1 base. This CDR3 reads CAAGDSSSGDSYEQYF. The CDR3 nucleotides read TGTGCCGCTGGCGACAGTTCTAGCGGGGATTCCTACGAGCAGTACTTC.

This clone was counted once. Here the CDR3 DNA reads TGTGCCAGCAGCCAGGGGCCCCAAGAGACCCAGTACTTC. It codes for CASSQGPQETQYF. The genes are TRBV7-3 and TRBJ2-5, with D maybe TRBD1 (6 bases). CDR1 and CDR2 from the germline V gene are SGHTA and FQGTGA. Trimming took off 5 bases at V and 1 base at J, with 8 bases between the two ends. This CDR3 comprises 13 residues.

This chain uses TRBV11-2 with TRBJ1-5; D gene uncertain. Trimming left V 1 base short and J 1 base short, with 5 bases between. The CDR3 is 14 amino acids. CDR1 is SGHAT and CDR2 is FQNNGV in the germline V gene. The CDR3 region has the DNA TGTGCCAGCAGCTTAGGACCGAGCAATCAGCCCCAGCATTTT. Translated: CASSLGPSNQPQHF.

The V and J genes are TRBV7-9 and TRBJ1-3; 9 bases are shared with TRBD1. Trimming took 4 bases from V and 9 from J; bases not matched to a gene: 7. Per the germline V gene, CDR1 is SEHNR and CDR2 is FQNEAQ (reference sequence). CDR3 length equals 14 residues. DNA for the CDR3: TGTGCCAGCAGCTCGCCGGGACAGGGTGTCACCATATATTTT. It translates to CASSSPGQGVTIYF.

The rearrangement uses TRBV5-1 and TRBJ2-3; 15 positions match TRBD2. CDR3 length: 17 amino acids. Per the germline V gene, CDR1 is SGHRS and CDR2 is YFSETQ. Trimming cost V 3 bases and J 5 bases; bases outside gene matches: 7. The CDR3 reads CASSWTSGGAYGDTQYF. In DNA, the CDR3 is TGCGCCAGCAGCTGGACTAGCGGGGGGGCCTATGGAGATACGCAGTATTTT.

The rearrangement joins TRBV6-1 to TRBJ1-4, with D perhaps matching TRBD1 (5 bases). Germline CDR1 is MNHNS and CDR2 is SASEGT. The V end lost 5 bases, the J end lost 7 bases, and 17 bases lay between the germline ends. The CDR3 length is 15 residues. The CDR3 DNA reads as TGTGCCAGCAGTCAGCCGGTGGGACGGCCTGAAAAACTGTTTTTT. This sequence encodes CASSQPVGRPEKLFF.

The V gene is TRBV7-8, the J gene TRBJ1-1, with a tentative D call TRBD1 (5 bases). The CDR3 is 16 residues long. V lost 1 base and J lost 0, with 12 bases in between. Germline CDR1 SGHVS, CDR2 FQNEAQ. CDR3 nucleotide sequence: TGTGCCAGCAGCTTAGGTGCAGGGCAAGTGAACACTGAAGCTTTCTTT. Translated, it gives CASSLGAGQVNTEAFF.

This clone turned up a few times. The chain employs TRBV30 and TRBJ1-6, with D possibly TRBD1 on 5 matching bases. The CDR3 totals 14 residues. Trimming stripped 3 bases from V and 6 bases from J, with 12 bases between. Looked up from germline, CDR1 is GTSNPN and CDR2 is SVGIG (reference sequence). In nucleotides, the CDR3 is TGTGCCTGGAGCCGTGACAGCTCTAATTCACCCCTCCACTTT. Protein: CAWSRDSSNSPLHF.

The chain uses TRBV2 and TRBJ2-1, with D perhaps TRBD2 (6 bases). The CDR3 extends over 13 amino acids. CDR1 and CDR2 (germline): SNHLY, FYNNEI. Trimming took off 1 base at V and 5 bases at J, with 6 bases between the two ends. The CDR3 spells CASSEGTNNEQFF. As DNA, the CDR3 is TGTGCCAGCAGTGAAGGGACTAACAATGAGCAGTTCTTC.

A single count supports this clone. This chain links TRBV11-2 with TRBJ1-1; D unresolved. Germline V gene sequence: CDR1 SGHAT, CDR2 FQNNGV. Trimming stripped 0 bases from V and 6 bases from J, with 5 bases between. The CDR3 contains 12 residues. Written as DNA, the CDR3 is TGTGCCAGCAGCTTAGATATGGCTGAAGCTTTCTTT. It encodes CASSLDMAEAFF.

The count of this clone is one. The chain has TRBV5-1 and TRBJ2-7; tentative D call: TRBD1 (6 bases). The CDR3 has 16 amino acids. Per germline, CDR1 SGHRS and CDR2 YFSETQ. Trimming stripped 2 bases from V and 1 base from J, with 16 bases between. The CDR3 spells CASSLQGQTGSYEQYF. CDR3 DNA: TGCGCCAGCAGCTTACAGGGCCAGACCGGTTCCTACGAGCAGTACTTC.

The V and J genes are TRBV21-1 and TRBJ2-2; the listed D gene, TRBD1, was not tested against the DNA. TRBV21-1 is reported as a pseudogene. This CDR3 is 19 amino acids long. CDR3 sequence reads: CASSKASPGSHKGTGELFF. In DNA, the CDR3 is TGTGCCAGCAGCAAAGCCTCGCCAGGGTCTCATAAAGGCACCGGGGAGCTGTTTTTT.

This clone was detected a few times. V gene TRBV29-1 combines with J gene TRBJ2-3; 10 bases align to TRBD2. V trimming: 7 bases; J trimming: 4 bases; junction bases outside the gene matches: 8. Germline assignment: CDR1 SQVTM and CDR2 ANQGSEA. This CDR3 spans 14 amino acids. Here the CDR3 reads CSALLAGAADTQYF. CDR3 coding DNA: TGCAGCGCCCTTCTAGCGGGAGCTGCAGATACGCAGTATTTT.

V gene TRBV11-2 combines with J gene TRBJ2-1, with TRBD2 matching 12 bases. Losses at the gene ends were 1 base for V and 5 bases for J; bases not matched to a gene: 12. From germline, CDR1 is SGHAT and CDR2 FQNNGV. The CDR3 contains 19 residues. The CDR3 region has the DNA TGTGCCAGCAGCTTAGTAGGGACTAGCGGGTTGGCGAGCGACAATGAGCAGTTCTTC. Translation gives CASSLVGTSGLASDNEQFF.

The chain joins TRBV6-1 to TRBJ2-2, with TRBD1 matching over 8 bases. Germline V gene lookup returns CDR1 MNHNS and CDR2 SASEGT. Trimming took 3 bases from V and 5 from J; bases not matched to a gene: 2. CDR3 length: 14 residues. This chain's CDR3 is CASSDRGPTGELFF. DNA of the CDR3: TGTGCCAGCAGTGACAGGGGGCCTACCGGGGAGCTGTTTTTT.

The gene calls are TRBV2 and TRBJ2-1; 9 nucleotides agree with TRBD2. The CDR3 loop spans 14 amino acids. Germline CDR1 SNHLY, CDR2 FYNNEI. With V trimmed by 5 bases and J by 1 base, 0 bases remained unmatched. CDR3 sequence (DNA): TGTGCCAGCAGTAGCGGGGGGTCCTACAATGAGCAGTTCTTC. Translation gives CASSSGGSYNEQFF.

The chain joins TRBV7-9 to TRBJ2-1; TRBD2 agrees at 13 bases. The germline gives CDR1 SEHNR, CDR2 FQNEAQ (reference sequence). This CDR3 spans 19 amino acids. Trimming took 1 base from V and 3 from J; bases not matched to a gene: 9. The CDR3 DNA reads TGTGCCAGCAGCTTAGAGTCACTAGCGGGAGGGCCGTTCTACAATGAGCAGTTCTTC. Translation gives CASSLESLAGGPFYNEQFF.

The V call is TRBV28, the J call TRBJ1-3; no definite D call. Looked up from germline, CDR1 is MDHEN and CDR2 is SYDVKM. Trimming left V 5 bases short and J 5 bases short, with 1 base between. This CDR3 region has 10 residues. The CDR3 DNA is TGTGCCAGCAGTCGAAACACCATATATTTT. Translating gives CASSRNTIYF.

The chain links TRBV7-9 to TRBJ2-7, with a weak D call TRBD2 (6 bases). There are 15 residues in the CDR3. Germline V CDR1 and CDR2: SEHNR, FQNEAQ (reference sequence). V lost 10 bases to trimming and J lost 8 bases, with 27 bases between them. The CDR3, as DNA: TGTGCCACGCAAGCAACGGGGGTCGGGCCAACCCAGCAGTACTTC. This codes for CATQATGVGPTQQYF.

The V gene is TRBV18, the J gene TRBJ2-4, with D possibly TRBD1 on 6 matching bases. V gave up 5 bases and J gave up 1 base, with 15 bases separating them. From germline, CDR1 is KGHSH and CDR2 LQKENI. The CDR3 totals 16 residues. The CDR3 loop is CASSVGGGGAKNIQYF. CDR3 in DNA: TGTGCCAGCTCAGTTGGTGGGGGCGGTGCCAAAAACATTCAGTACTTC.

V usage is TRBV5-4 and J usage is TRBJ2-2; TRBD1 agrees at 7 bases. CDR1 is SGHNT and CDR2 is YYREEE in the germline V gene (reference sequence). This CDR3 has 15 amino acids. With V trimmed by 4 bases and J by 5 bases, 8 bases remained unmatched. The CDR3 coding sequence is TGTGCCAGCAGCCGACAGGGTTTTGGGACCGGGGAGCTGTTTTTT. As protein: CASSRQGFGTGELFF. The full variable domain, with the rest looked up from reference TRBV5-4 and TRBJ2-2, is ETGVTQSPTHLIKTRGQQVTLRCSSQSGHNTVSWYQQALGQGPQFIFQYYREEENGRGNFPPRFSGLQFPNYSSELNVNALELDDSALYLCASSRQGFGTGELFFGEGSRLTVL.

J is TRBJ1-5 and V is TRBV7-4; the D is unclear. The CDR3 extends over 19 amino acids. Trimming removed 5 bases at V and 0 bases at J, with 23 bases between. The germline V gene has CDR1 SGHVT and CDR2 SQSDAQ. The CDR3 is CASSTFRTRDLYSNQPQHF. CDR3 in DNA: TGTGCCAGCAGCACTTTTCGGACGCGTGACCTATATAGCAATCAGCCCCAGCATTTT.

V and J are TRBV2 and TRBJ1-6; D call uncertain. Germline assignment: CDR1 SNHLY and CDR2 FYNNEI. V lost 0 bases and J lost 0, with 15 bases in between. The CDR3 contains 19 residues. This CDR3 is CASSEALVIQSSYNSPLHF. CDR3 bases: TGTGCCAGCAGTGAAGCGCTTGTGATTCAAAGCTCCTATAATTCACCCCTCCACTTT. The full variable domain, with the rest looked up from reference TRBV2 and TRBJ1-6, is EPEVTQTPSHQVTQMGQEVILRCVPISNHLYFYWYRQILGQKVEFLVSFYNNEISEKSEIFDDQFSVERPDGSNFTLKIRSTKLEDSAMYFCASSEALVIQSSYNSPLHFGNGTRLTVT.